The 13 T cell receptor beta chains below all came from one sample that was sequenced in a study of blood T cell repertoires in COVID-19. Using immunoSEQ multiplex PCR, the repertoire was profiled, and TCRdb retains in-frame clones only, with some absent. The sample carries approximately 190,000 clones, roughly 82% recorded once. Input material: peripheral blood. These receptors all come from a woman aged 60 to 75 with COVID-19, enrolled during active disease.

V and J are TRBV2 and TRBJ1-3; 10 nucleotides align to TRBD1. V lost 6 bases and J lost 6; bases outside the gene matches: 11. The germline V gene has CDR1 SNHLY and CDR2 FYNNEI. There are 16 residues in the CDR3. The CDR3 protein is CASSLGDRGRLNTIYF. CDR3 DNA sequence: TGTGCCAGCAGCCTTGGAGACAGGGGGCGATTAAACACCATATATTTT.

This clone was observed a handful of times. The J gene is TRBJ2-7, the V gene TRBV4-3; 8 nucleotides align to TRBD1. After removal of 1 base from V and 4 bases from J, the junction contained 6 bases not matched to a gene. Germline V gene lookup returns CDR1 LGHNA and CDR2 YSLEER. This CDR3 has 15 residues. CDR3 amino acids: CASSQAGTGPYEQYF. The DNA of the CDR3 is TGCGCCAGCAGCCAAGCCGGGACAGGACCTTACGAGCAGTACTTC.

This clone was counted only a few times. The chain uses TRBV4-2 and TRBJ2-1; 10 nucleotides line up with TRBD2. V lost 2 bases, J lost 11 bases, and 9 bases stayed unmatched. Germline CDR1 and CDR2: LGHNA and YNFKEQ. The CDR3 runs to 15 residues. This chain's CDR3 is CASSQMASGSPQQFF. The DNA for the CDR3 is TGTGCCAGCAGCCAAATGGCTAGCGGGAGTCCCCAGCAGTTCTTC.

V and J are TRBV28 and TRBJ1-1; no clear D gene. The CDR3 runs 15 residues. CDR1 is MDHEN, CDR2 SYDVKM, per germline. Trimming removed 2 bases from V and 1 base from J, with 11 bases in between. As DNA, the CDR3 is TGTGCCAGCAGTTTAATGGGCTTTGAGAACACTGAAGCTTTCTTT. It codes for CASSLMGFENTEAFF.

J is TRBJ2-7 and V is TRBV5-5, with TRBD1 identical over 11 bases. V lost 4 bases, J lost 4 bases, and 7 bases stayed unmatched. The length of the CDR3 is 15 residues. The germline gives CDR1 SGHKS, CDR2 YYEKEE (reference sequence). The CDR3 loop reads CASSRDRGNWYEQYV. The CDR3 DNA sequence: TGTGCCAGCAGCCGGGACAGGGGGAATTGGTACGAGCAGTACGTC.

The V call is TRBV5-1, the J call TRBJ2-7; TRBD2 matches 8 bases. CDR3 length equals 17 residues. V lost 3 bases, J lost 2 bases, and 13 bases stayed unmatched. Germline assignment: CDR1 SGHRS and CDR2 YFSETQ. The CDR3 DNA reads TGCGCCAGCAGCTCGCAGGGTTTCGCGGGAGGACCCTACGAGCAGTACTTC. This translates into CASSSQGFAGGPYEQYF.

This rearrangement joins TRBV7-9 to TRBJ1-6; a possible D gene is TRBD1 (6 bases). The CDR3 is 13 amino acids. V lost 6 bases, J lost 6 bases, and 9 bases lay in between. Germline CDR1 is SEHNR and CDR2 is FQNEAQ (reference sequence). The CDR3 DNA reads as TGTGCCAGCAGTGGGACAATTAATTCACCCCTCCACTTT. Its protein product is CASSGTINSPLHF.

The V and J genes are TRBV30 and TRBJ2-2, with TRBD2 matching over 12 bases. V was clipped by 3 bases and J by 6 bases; unmatched bases: 5. Germline V CDR1 and CDR2: GTSNPN, SVGIG (reference sequence). The CDR3 covers 15 residues. CDR3 nucleotides: TGTGCCTGGAGCCGACTAGCGGGAGTCCCCGGGGAGCTGTTTTTT. This gives the protein CAWSRLAGVPGELFF.

V gene TRBV2 combines with J gene TRBJ2-2; 7 bases are a match to TRBD1. The CDR3 has 14 amino acids. Germline V gene data show CDR1 as SNHLY and CDR2 as FYNNEI. Trimming cost V 4 bases and J 4 bases; bases outside gene matches: 3. The CDR3 sequence is CASSVQGITGELFF. The CDR3 coding sequence is TGTGCCAGCAGTGTACAGGGGATCACCGGGGAGCTGTTTTTT.

This clone was recorded a few times. The V call is TRBV27, the J call TRBJ2-1, with 8 bases fitting TRBD1. CDR1 and CDR2 from the germline V gene are MNHEY and SMNVEV (reference sequence). With 2 bases clipped from V and 8 bases from J, the junction kept 8 bases outside the gene matches. CDR3 size: 15 residues. Here the CDR3 DNA reads TGTGCCAGCAGTTTAGGGCAGGGGGCCCTCCATGAGCAGTTCTTC. Translated: CASSLGQGALHEQFF.

V gene TRBV19 combines with J gene TRBJ2-1; TRBD2 agrees at 8 bases. This CDR3 spans 17 amino acids. Germline loops: CDR1 LNHDA, CDR2 SQIVND (reference sequence). Germline trimming cut 3 bases from V and 0 bases from J; bases unmatched to any gene: 7. CDR3 sequence reads: CASSIVLLAASYNEQFF. DNA of the CDR3: TGTGCCAGTAGTATCGTCTTACTAGCGGCCTCCTACAATGAGCAGTTCTTC.

The V gene is TRBV7-2, the J gene TRBJ2-3; 10 bases match TRBD2. CDR3 length: 17 residues. Per the germline V gene, CDR1 is SGHTA and CDR2 is FQGNSA. V was clipped by 5 bases and J by 0 bases; unmatched bases: 8. CDR3 protein: CASSPTSGSPSTDTQYF. The CDR3 coding sequence is TGTGCCAGCAGCCCGACTAGCGGGTCCCCTAGCACAGATACGCAGTATTTT.

The gene calls are TRBV18 and TRBJ2-7; possible D gene TRBD2, 5 bases. The CDR3 contains 15 residues. V shed 2 bases and J shed 7 bases, with 18 bases lying between them. CDR1 is KGHSH and CDR2 is LQKENI in the germline V gene. CDR3 in amino acids: CASSPTDDTTGEQYF. The CDR3 region has the DNA TGTGCCAGCTCACCAACGGACGACACCACGGGAGAGCAGTACTTC.